One and the same sample provided the 30 T cell receptor beta chains below, sequenced in a study of cytomegalovirus exposure and HLA in healthy donors. Both 60 Vbeta primers and 13 Jbeta primers went into the PCR. Here immunoSEQ multiplex PCR was the method, and the copy in TCRdb shows in-frame clones only, minus some. The sample holds about 160,000 clones, around 80% seen once. Sequenced sample: PBMCs. These receptors originate from a man aged 40-55 years in good health and CMV-seronegative.

V gene TRBV28 combines with J gene TRBJ2-1; 13 nucleotides line up with TRBD2. J was trimmed by 7 bases and V by 6 bases; bases with no gene match: 6. This CDR3 spans 15 amino acids. CDR1 is MDHEN, CDR2 SYDVKM, per germline. This chain's CDR3 is CASRPGLAGANEQFF. The CDR3 nucleotides read TGTGCCAGCAGGCCAGGACTAGCGGGAGCAAATGAGCAGTTCTTC.

The V call is TRBV6-1, the J call TRBJ1-1; D gene ambiguous. Germline CDR1 reads MNHNS; CDR2 reads SASEGT. Trimming pared 2 bases from V and 4 bases from J, leaving 17 bases between. The CDR3 is 16 amino acids. In DNA form, the CDR3 reads TGTGCCAGCAGTGAACAGCCATACCCGGCGGCCACTGAAGCTTTCTTT. Residues: CASSEQPYPAATEAFF.

The chain couples TRBV5-6 to TRBJ2-7; tentatively, D is TRBD1 (7 bases). V lost 4 bases, J lost 4 bases, and 21 bases lay in between. The germline V gene encodes CDR1 SGHDT and CDR2 YYEEEE. The CDR3 runs 16 residues. In nucleotides, the CDR3 is TGTGCCAGCAGCCCGGGGGCGGACAGGAGCCTTTACGAGCAGTACTTC. Its translation: CASSPGADRSLYEQYF.

This CDR3 reads CASSQNRGRSIQYF. The CDR3 DNA follows: TGTGCCAGCAGCCAGAACAGGGGAAGGAGCATTCAGTACTTC. This chain uses TRBV11-2 with TRBJ2-4; 7 nucleotides align to TRBD1. Germline values: CDR1 SGHAT, CDR2 FQNNGV. V dropped 5 bases and J dropped 9; count of bases not matched to a gene: 10. This CDR3 is 14 amino acids long. Using reference TRBV11-2 and TRBJ2-4 for the parts outside the CDR3, the full variable domain is EAGVAQSPRYKIIEKRQSVAFWCNPISGHATLYWYQQILGQGPKLLIQFQNNGVVDDSQLPKDRFSAERLKGVDSTLKIQPAKLEDSAVYLCASSQNRGRSIQYFGAGTRLSVL.

This clone was found once. The gene calls are TRBV6-6 and TRBJ2-3; 7 bases are a match to TRBD2. The V gene's germline CDR1 is MNHNY and CDR2 SVGAGI (reference sequence). Trimming at V came to 1 base and at J to 3 bases, leaving 1 base not matched to a gene. The CDR3 totals 14 residues. Here the CDR3 reads CASSYFSGTDTQYF. CDR3 nucleotides: TGTGCCAGCAGTTACTTTAGCGGGACAGATACGCAGTATTTT.

CDR3: CASSPRRQGAVGELFF. In DNA form, the CDR3 reads TGTGCCAGCTCACCGCGGAGACAGGGGGCGGTCGGGGAGCTGTTTTTT. The chain has TRBV18 and TRBJ2-2; 10 bases fit TRBD1. V lost 3 bases, J lost 7 bases, and 8 bases stayed unmatched. This CDR3 is built from 16 residues. CDR1 and CDR2 from the germline V gene are KGHSH and LQKENI.

The chain links TRBV5-4 to TRBJ1-1; D is unclear. Per the germline V gene, CDR1 is SGHNT and CDR2 is YYREEE (reference sequence). This CDR3 has 17 amino acids. Trimming removed 3 bases at V and 1 base at J, with 19 bases between. The CDR3 is CASSSPPRPGGNTEAFF. For the CDR3, the DNA is TGTGCCAGCAGCTCCCCCCCACGACCGGGAGGGAACACTGAAGCTTTCTTT. The entire variable domain, with the rest obtained from reference TRBV5-4 and TRBJ1-1, is as follows: ETGVTQSPTHLIKTRGQQVTLRCSSQSGHNTVSWYQQALGQGPQFIFQYYREEENGRGNFPPRFSGLQFPNYSSELNVNALELDDSALYLCASSSPPRPGGNTEAFFGQGTRLTVV.

The CDR3 spells CARRAGRANTGELFF. CDR3 sequence (DNA): TGCGCCCGCCGGGCGGGGCGGGCGAACACCGGGGAGCTGTTTTTT. The chain employs TRBV23-1 and TRBJ2-2; D possibly corresponds to TRBD2 (6 bases). TRBV23-1 is placed among ORFs of uncertain function. The CDR3 spans 15 residues. Trimming cost V 11 bases and J 0 bases, with 16 bases left between them.

This chain connects TRBV27 to TRBJ1-1; D gene unclear. This CDR3 contains 13 residues. V was cut by 2 bases and J by 4 bases, with 8 bases left in between. Germline V lookup: CDR1 MNHEY, CDR2 SMNVEV (reference sequence). The CDR3 nucleotides are TGTGCCAGCAGTTTAGGACTACCCACTGAAGCTTTCTTT. Its translation: CASSLGLPTEAFF.

The chain uses TRBV19 and TRBJ2-1, with D tentatively TRBD1 (5 bases). Trimming left V 7 bases short and J 1 base short, with 11 bases between. The length of the CDR3 is 14 residues. Germline loops: CDR1 LNHDA, CDR2 SQIVND (reference sequence). CDR3 protein: CASTQQGSYNEQFF. The CDR3 coding sequence is TGTGCCAGTACCCAGCAGGGTTCCTACAATGAGCAGTTCTTC.

The chain combines TRBV10-3 with TRBJ1-5; no firm D call. The CDR3 covers 14 residues. Trimming removed 4 bases from V and 5 bases from J, with 12 bases in between. Germline V lookup: CDR1 ENHRY, CDR2 SYGVKD. CDR3 protein: CAISGDGSDQPQHF. DNA of the CDR3: TGTGCCATCAGTGGTGACGGAAGCGATCAGCCCCAGCATTTT.

This clone was counted between two and nine times. The chain couples TRBV5-4 to TRBJ2-7, with D possibly being TRBD1 (6 bases). Germline CDR1 and CDR2: SGHNT and YYREEE (reference sequence). The V and J ends lost 4 bases and 1 base respectively, with 15 bases between them. The CDR3 extends over 15 amino acids. CDR3 sequence (DNA): TGTGCCAGCAGCCAAAAAAAAACAGGGTCCTACGAGCAGTACTTC. This codes for CASSQKKTGSYEQYF.

This chain connects TRBV19 to TRBJ1-5; no clear D. Germline assignment: CDR1 LNHDA and CDR2 SQIVND (reference sequence). The CDR3 runs to 13 residues. The ends were cut back, 11 bases at V and 2 bases at J, with 13 bases in the middle. This CDR3 is CASASAGNQPQHF. DNA for the CDR3: TGTGCCTCAGCTTCGGCGGGCAATCAGCCCCAGCATTTT. The variable domain in full, completed from reference TRBV19 and TRBJ1-5, reads DGGITQSPKYLFRKEGQNVTLSCEQNLNHDAMYWYRQDPGQGLRLIYYSQIVNDFQKGDIAEGYSVSREKKESFPLTVTSAQKNPTAFYLCASASAGNQPQHFGDGTRLSIL.

This sequence joins TRBV11-2 and TRBJ2-5; 9 bases are a match to TRBD2. The J segment lost 4 bases and the V segment lost 0 bases, leaving 3 bases of the junction unmatched. Germline CDR1 SGHAT, CDR2 FQNNGV. The CDR3 runs 15 residues. In DNA form, the CDR3 reads TGTGCCAGCAGCTTAGATCGCGGGAGGGGAGAGACCCAGTACTTC. Its translation is CASSLDRGRGETQYF.

The CDR3 DNA sequence: TGTGCCACCAGCAGAGATAAGGGGGCAGCTGGGGCCAACGTCCTGACTTTC. It is translated as CATSRDKGAAGANVLTF. This chain joins TRBV15 and TRBJ2-6; 7 bases align to TRBD1. The CDR3 sequence is 17 residues long. After removal of 0 bases from V and 2 bases from J, the junction contained 4 bases not matched to a gene. The V gene's germline CDR1 is LNHNV and CDR2 YYDKDF (reference sequence).

The rearrangement joins TRBV14 to TRBJ2-2; the D gene is possibly TRBD2 (7 bases). V was pared by 1 base and J by 4 bases, with 10 bases between. CDR1 is SGHDN and CDR2 is FVKESK in the germline V gene. The CDR3 has 15 residues. The CDR3 spells CASSQGAGATGELFF. The CDR3 nucleotides read TGTGCCAGCAGCCAAGGTGCGGGGGCCACCGGGGAGCTGTTTTTT.

Comment on this clone: An end of the junction does not agree with germline; a read error may underlie this. The same CDR3 is also encoded by other DNA sequences in this sample. The gene calls are TRBV27 and TRBJ2-2, with TRBD2 matching over 11 bases. There are 16 residues in the CDR3. Germline values: CDR1 MNHEY, CDR2 SMNVEV (reference sequence). In nucleotides, the CDR3 is TGTGCTAGCAGTTCCCTAGGACTAGCGGGCACCGGGGAGCTGTTTTTT. This sequence encodes CASSSLGLAGTGELFF.

This chain links TRBV6-6 with TRBJ2-2; the match to TRBD2 covers 8 bases. There are 13 residues in the CDR3. Germline V lookup: CDR1 MNHNY, CDR2 SVGAGI (reference sequence). J lost 6 bases, V lost 6 bases, and 3 bases had no gene match. The CDR3 coding sequence is TGTGCCAGCAGGAAGCGGGAGTCCGGGGAGCTGTTTTTT. The encoded protein is CASRKRESGELFF.

This chain links TRBV11-2 with TRBJ2-2, with D perhaps TRBD1 (5 bases). The CDR3 runs to 18 residues. Germline CDR1 reads SGHAT; CDR2 reads FQNNGV. V was trimmed by 1 base and J by 6 bases, leaving 21 bases between them. CDR3 sequence reads: CASSLGVGGARPSGELFF. In nucleotides, the CDR3 is TGTGCCAGCAGCTTAGGCGTGGGTGGGGCCAGGCCGTCCGGGGAGCTGTTTTTT.

The chain links TRBV14 to TRBJ2-7; D may be TRBD1 (5 bases). Germline values: CDR1 SGHDN, CDR2 FVKESK. This CDR3 has 14 amino acids. Trimming took 0 bases from V and 6 from J, leaving 12 bases between them. The CDR3 nucleotides read TGTGCCAGCAGCCAAGATATGCTCAGGGCCGAGCAGTACTTC. Protein: CASSQDMLRAEQYF.

Notes on this clone: A read error may account for a junction end that differs from germline. The rearrangement links TRBV9 to TRBJ2-7; perhaps D is TRBD1 or TRBD2 (6 bases each). This CDR3 has 15 amino acids. CDR1 is SGDLS and CDR2 is YYNGEE in the germline V gene. The CDR3 DNA reads TGTGCCAGAAGCGTAGGGGGAGGAAGGGTCCACGAGCAGTACTTC. Translated: CARSVGGGRVHEQYF.

The V gene is TRBV5-1, the J gene TRBJ2-2; 8 bases align to TRBD2. Germline trimming cut 5 bases from V and 6 bases from J; bases unmatched to any gene: 12. Per the germline V gene, CDR1 is SGHRS and CDR2 is YFSETQ. This CDR3 is built from 16 residues. In DNA, the CDR3 is TGCGCCAGCAGTCCCCGGACTAGCAACCCACCCGGGGAGCTGTTTTTT. Its translation: CASSPRTSNPPGELFF.

This sequence joins TRBV4-1 and TRBJ2-2; D unresolved. Germline V CDR1 and CDR2: MGHRA, YSYEKL. The CDR3 contains 14 residues. Trimming took 2 bases from V and 1 from J, leaving 5 bases between them. The CDR3 DNA is TGCGCCAGCAGCCAACCGTTGAACACCGGGGAGCTGTTTTTT. Its protein product is CASSQPLNTGELFF.

The chain carries TRBV7-6 and TRBJ2-1, with a tentative D call TRBD1 (5 bases). V lost 1 base and J lost 5, with 9 bases in between. Looked up from germline, CDR1 is SGHVS and CDR2 is FNYEAQ. The length of the CDR3 is 14 residues. This CDR3 reads CASSLEADNNEQFF. CDR3 nucleotide sequence: TGTGCCAGCAGCTTAGAGGCGGACAACAATGAGCAGTTCTTC.

The gene calls are TRBV29-1 and TRBJ2-1, with 11 bases matching TRBD2. Germline loops: CDR1 SQVTM, CDR2 ANQGSEA. The CDR3 loop spans 17 amino acids. The ends lost 4 bases at V and 5 bases at J; junction bases unmatched: 13. The CDR3 DNA sequence: TGCAGCGTTGCCGGCGGGGGGCTAGCGGGAGGCCACAATGAGCAGTTCTTC. This codes for CSVAGGGLAGGHNEQFF.

CDR3 in amino acids: CASSSQAANEKLFF. The CDR3 DNA reads TGTGCCAGCTCCTCCCAGGCCGCTAATGAAAAACTGTTTTTT. V and J are TRBV18 and TRBJ1-4, with D hard to call. The CDR3 runs 14 residues. Trimming removed 6 bases at V and 3 bases at J, with 11 bases between. Looked up from germline, CDR1 is KGHSH and CDR2 is LQKENI.

The rearrangement joins TRBV7-9 to TRBJ2-4; no firm D call. CDR1 is SEHNR and CDR2 is FQNEAQ in the germline V gene (reference sequence). This CDR3 region has 12 residues. Trimming removed 5 bases at V and 8 bases at J, with 10 bases between. In DNA, the CDR3 is TGTGCCAGCAGCCGGGTGGATCACATTCAGTACTTC. Its translation is CASSRVDHIQYF.

This chain links TRBV5-4 with TRBJ2-1; the D is unclear. The CDR3 has 14 amino acids. Per the germline V gene, CDR1 is SGHNT and CDR2 is YYREEE (reference sequence). Trimming left V 2 bases short and J 6 bases short, with 12 bases between. The CDR3 nucleotides read TGTGCCAGCAGCTTACCGCGCATCCTCAATGAGCAGTTCTTC. Protein sequence: CASSLPRILNEQFF.

This rearrangement joins TRBV6-1 to TRBJ2-3; TRBD2 might be the D (6 bases). The CDR3 extends over 15 amino acids. With 4 bases removed from V and 7 bases from J, the gap between germline ends came to 18 bases. Germline CDR1 and CDR2: MNHNS and SASEGT. For the CDR3, the DNA is TGTGCCAGCAGTGCCACACGGAGGGCGTTTAATACGCAGTATTTT. Protein: CASSATRRAFNTQYF.

This rearrangement joins TRBV6-5 to TRBJ1-2, with 9 bases fitting TRBD1. The germline gives CDR1 MNHEY, CDR2 SVGAGI. This CDR3 has 15 residues. V was clipped by 6 bases and J by 5 bases; unmatched bases: 10. CDR3 sequence (DNA): TGTGCCAGCAGAGGGGATGGGACAGGGATTTATGGCTACACCTTC. Encoded protein: CASRGDGTGIYGYTF.